What follows are 7 T cell receptor beta chains derived from one specimen sequenced in a study of shared clonotypes between healthy human individuals. The method was immunoSEQ multiplex PCR; TCRdb's version includes in-frame clones alone and lacks a portion of them. The sample yields around 940,000 clones, 76% seen once. Sequences were obtained from memory CD4+ T cells sorted from blood. Subset: CD45RA-negative fraction. The receptor source for this set is a man aged 18 to 29 in good health.

The chain uses TRBV5-1 and TRBJ2-2; D ambiguous. The CDR3 contains 15 residues. Germline CDR1 reads SGHRS; CDR2 reads YFSETQ. With 5 bases removed from V and 0 bases from J, the gap between germline ends came to 11 bases. The CDR3 protein is CASSFDTPNTGELFF. Here the CDR3 DNA reads TGCGCCAGCAGTTTCGACACCCCGAACACCGGGGAGCTGTTTTTT.

V is TRBV5-8 and J is TRBJ1-2; 8 nucleotides align to TRBD1. The V segment lost 1 base and the J segment 4 bases; nucleotides outside the gene matches: 3. The germline gives CDR1 SGHTS, CDR2 YDEGEE. This CDR3 spans 14 amino acids. The CDR3 nucleotides are TGTGCCAGCAGCTTGCAGGGGGCTGGCTATGGCTACACCTTC. Its translation is CASSLQGAGYGYTF.

The chain couples TRBV11-1 to TRBJ2-7; 15 positions agree with TRBD2. The length of the CDR3 is 18 residues. Germline V gene sequence: CDR1 SGHAT, CDR2 FQDESV (reference sequence). The V gene end was trimmed by 5 bases and the J gene end by 2 bases; junction bases not matched to a gene: 10. Here the CDR3 reads CASSPPGLAGGSTYEQYF. DNA of the CDR3: TGTGCCAGCAGCCCACCGGGACTAGCGGGAGGATCCACCTACGAGCAGTACTTC.

This clone has just a few counts. The chain has TRBV7-9 and TRBJ2-1, with 7 positions matching TRBD1. Trimming took 5 bases from V and 11 from J; bases not matched to a gene: 21. Looked up from germline, CDR1 is SEHNR and CDR2 is FQNEAQ (reference sequence). The CDR3 is 17 residues long. This CDR3 is CASSERRGQLEEEKQFF. Here the CDR3 DNA reads TGTGCCAGCAGCGAAAGAAGGGGGCAACTAGAGGAGGAGAAGCAGTTCTTC.

This clone showed up just a few times. The chain joins TRBV30 to TRBJ1-5; the D is unclear. Per germline, CDR1 GTSNPN and CDR2 SVGIG (reference sequence). Trimming took 1 base from V and 5 from J, leaving 6 bases between them. This CDR3 is 12 amino acids long. In DNA, the CDR3 is TGTGCCTGGAGTGACTTGCATCAGCCCCAGCATTTT. This translates into CAWSDLHQPQHF. Full variable domain (rest looked up from reference TRBV30 and TRBJ1-5): SQTIHQWPATLVQPVGSPLSLECTVEGTSNPNLYWYRQAAGRGLQLLFYSVGIGQISSEVPQNLSASRPQDRQFILSSKKLLLSDSGFYLCAWSDLHQPQHFGDGTRLSIL.

The chain couples TRBV5-1 to TRBJ1-4; D is unclear. The CDR3 totals 14 residues. Germline V CDR1 and CDR2: SGHRS, YFSETQ. Trimming stripped 0 bases from V and 7 bases from J, with 10 bases between. CDR3 in DNA: TGCGCCAGCAGCTTGGGCGATAAAAGTGAAAAACTGTTTTTT. It codes for CASSLGDKSEKLFF.

This clone was recorded a few times. This chain joins TRBV19 and TRBJ2-2; 9 bases fit TRBD1. The V gene end was trimmed by 6 bases and the J gene end by 4 bases; junction bases not matched to a gene: 6. This CDR3 is built from 15 residues. Germline CDR1 and CDR2: LNHDA and SQIVND (reference sequence). CDR3 region: CASRVQGAGTGELFF. In DNA, the CDR3 is TGTGCCAGTAGGGTACAGGGGGCGGGCACCGGGGAGCTGTTTTTT. Supplemented by reference TRBV19 and TRBJ2-2, the full variable domain reads DGGITQSPKYLFRKEGQNVTLSCEQNLNHDAMYWYRQDPGQGLRLIYYSQIVNDFQKGDIAEGYSVSREKKESFPLTVTSAQKNPTAFYLCASRVQGAGTGELFFGEGSRLTVL.